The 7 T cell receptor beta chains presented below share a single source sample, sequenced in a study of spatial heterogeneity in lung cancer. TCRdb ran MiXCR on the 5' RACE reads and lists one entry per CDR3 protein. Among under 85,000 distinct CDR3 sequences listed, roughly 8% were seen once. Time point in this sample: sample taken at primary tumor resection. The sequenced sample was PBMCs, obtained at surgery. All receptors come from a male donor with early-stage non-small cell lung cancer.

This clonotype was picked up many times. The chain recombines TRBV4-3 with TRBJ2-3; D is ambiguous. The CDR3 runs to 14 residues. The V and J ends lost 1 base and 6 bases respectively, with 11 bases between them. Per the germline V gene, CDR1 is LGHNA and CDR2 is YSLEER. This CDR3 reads CASSQVWGLDTQYF. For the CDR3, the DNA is TGCGCCAGCAGCCAAGTTTGGGGTCTTGATACGCAGTATTTT.

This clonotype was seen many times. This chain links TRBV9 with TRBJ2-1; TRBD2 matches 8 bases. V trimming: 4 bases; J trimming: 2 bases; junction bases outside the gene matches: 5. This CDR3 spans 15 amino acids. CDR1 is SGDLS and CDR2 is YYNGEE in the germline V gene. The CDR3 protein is CASSRTSGTYNEQFF. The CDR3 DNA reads TGTGCCAGCAGCCGTACTAGCGGAACCTACAATGAGCAGTTCTTC.

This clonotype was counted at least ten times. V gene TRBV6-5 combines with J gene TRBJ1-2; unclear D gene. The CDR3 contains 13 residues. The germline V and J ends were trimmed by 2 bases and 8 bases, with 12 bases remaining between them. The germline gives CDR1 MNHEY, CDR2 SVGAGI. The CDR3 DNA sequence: TGTGCCAGCAGTTACAGTCCAGATAGAGGCTACACCTTC. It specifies CASSYSPDRGYTF.

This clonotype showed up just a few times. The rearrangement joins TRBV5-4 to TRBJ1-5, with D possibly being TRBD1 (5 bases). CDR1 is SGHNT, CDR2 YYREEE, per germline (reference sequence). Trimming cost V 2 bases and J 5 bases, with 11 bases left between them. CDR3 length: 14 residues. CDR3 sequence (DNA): TGTGCCAGCAGCTTATTGGGGGTCGATCAGCCCCAGCATTTT. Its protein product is CASSLLGVDQPQHF.

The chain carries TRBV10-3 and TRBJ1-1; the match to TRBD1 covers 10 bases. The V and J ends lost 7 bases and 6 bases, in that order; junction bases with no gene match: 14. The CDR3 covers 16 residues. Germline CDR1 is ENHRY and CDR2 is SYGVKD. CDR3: CAIMPGQGTVEPEAFF. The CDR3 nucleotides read TGTGCCATCATGCCGGGACAGGGGACAGTCGAACCTGAAGCTTTCTTT.

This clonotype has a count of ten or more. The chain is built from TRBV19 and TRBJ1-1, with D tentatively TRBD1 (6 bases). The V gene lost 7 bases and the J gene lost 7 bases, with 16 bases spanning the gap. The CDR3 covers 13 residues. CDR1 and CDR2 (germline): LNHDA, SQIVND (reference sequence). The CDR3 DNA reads TGTGCCAGTACTCTTGGGGGCTCCGGTGAAGCTTTCTTT. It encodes CASTLGGSGEAFF.

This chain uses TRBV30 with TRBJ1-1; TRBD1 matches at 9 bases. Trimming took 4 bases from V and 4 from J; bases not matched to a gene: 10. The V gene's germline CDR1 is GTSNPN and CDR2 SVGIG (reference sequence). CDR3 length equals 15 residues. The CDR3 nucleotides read TGTGCCTGGAATACCGGGACAGGGATGTTCACTGAAGCTTTCTTT. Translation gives CAWNTGTGMFTEAFF. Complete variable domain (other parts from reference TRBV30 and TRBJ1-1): SQTIHQWPATLVQPVGSPLSLECTVEGTSNPNLYWYRQAAGRGLQLLFYSVGIGQISSEVPQNLSASRPQDRQFILSSKKLLLSDSGFYLCAWNTGTGMFTEAFFGQGTRLTVV.